The TCR beta chain described here comes from a study of blood T cells in healthy people across ages. With a J-beta primer mix and a sample-barcoded 5' primer, a second PCR ran roughly 7 to 11 cycles. Via MiXCR, TCRdb re-called the 5' RACE reads, giving one row per CDR3 protein. The sample contains 1.5 million or so distinct CDR3 sequences, approximately 42% of which appear only once. Between the trimmed V and J ends, which lost 6 bases and 0 bases, there was a span of 12 bases. This CDR3 is 15 amino acids long. The sample consisted of blood. The chain joins TRBV12-3 or TRBV12-4 to TRBJ2-1; D gene ambiguous. The receptor's source is a woman under 30 in good health. Here the CDR3 reads CASSERSRSYNEQFF. CDR3 nucleotides: TGTGCCAGCAGCGAGCGCTCTCGCTCCTACAATGAGCAGTTCTTC.